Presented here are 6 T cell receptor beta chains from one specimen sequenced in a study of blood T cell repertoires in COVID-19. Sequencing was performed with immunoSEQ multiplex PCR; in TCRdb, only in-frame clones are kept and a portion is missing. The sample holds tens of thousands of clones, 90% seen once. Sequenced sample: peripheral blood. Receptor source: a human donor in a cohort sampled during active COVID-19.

The CDR3 here is CSVEKGAEQYF. Written as DNA, the CDR3 is TGCAGCGTTGAGAAGGGGGCGGAGCAGTACTTC. The chain recombines TRBV29-1 with TRBJ2-7; 7 positions match TRBD1. Germline V gives CDR1 SQVTM, CDR2 ANQGSEA. With V trimmed by 3 bases and J by 7 bases, 3 bases remained unmatched. The CDR3 is 11 residues long.

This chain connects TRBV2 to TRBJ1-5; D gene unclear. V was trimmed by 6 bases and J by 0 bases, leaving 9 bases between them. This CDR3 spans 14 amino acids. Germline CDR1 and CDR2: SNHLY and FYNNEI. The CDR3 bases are TGTGCCAGCAGCCGTCGACTTAGCAATCAGCCCCAGCATTTT. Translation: CASSRRLSNQPQHF. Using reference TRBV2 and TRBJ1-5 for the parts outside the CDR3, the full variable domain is EPEVTQTPSHQVTQMGQEVILRCVPISNHLYFYWYRQILGQKVEFLVSFYNNEISEKSEIFDDQFSVERPDGSNFTLKIRSTKLEDSAMYFCASSRRLSNQPQHFGDGTRLSIL.

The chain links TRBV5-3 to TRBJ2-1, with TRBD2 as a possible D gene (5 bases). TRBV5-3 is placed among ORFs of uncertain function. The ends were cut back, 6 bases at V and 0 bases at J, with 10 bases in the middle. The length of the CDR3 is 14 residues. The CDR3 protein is CARTSPSSYNEQFF. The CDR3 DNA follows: TGTGCCAGAACTAGCCCGAGCTCCTACAATGAGCAGTTCTTC.

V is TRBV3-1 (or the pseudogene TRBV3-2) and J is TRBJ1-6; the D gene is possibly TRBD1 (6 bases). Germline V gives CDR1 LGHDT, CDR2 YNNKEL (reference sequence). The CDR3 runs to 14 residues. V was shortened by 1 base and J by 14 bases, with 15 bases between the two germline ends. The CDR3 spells CASSQVLQGPTLHF. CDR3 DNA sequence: TGTGCCAGCAGCCAAGTCCTTCAGGGGCCAACCCTCCACTTT.

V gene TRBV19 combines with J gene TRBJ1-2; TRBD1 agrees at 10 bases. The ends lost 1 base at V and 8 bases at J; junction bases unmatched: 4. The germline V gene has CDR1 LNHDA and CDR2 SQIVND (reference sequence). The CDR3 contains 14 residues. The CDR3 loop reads CASSIGQGANGYTF. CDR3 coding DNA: TGTGCCAGTAGTATAGGACAGGGGGCTAACGGCTACACCTTC.

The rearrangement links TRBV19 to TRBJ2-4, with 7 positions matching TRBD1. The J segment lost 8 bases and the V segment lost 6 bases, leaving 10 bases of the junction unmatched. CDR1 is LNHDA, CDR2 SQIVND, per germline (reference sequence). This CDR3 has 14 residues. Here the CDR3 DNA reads TGTGCCAGTAGGAAGGCTGATACAGGGGACATTCAGTACTTC. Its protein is CASRKADTGDIQYF. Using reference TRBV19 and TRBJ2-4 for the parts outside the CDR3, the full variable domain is DGGITQSPKYLFRKEGQNVTLSCEQNLNHDAMYWYRQDPGQGLRLIYYSQIVNDFQKGDIAEGYSVSREKKESFPLTVTSAQKNPTAFYLCASRKADTGDIQYFGAGTRLSVL.